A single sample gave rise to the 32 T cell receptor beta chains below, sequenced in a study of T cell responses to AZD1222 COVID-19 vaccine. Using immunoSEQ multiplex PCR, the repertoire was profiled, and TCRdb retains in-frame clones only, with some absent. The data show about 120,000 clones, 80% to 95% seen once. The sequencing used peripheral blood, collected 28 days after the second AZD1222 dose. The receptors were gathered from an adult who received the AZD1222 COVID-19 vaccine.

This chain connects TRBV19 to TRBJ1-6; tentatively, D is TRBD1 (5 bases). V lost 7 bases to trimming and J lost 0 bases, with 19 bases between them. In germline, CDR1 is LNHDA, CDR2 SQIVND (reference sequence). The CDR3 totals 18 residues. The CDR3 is CASTSDGGFSSYNSPLHF. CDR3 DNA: TGTGCCAGTACCTCCGACGGGGGGTTCAGCTCCTATAATTCACCCCTCCACTTT.

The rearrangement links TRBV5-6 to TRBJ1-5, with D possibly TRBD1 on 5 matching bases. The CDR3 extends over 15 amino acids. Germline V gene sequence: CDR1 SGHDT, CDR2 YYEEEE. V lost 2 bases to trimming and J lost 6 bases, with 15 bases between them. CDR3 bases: TGTGCCAGCAGCTTTCTCGGCGGCGGGGGTCAGCCCCAGCATTTT. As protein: CASSFLGGGGQPQHF.

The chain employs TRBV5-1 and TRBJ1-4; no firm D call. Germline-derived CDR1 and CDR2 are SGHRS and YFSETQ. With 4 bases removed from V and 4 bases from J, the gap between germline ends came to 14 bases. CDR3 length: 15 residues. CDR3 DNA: TGCGCCAGCAGCCCGGTGGTGGGAAATAATGAAAAACTGTTTTTT. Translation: CASSPVVGNNEKLFF.

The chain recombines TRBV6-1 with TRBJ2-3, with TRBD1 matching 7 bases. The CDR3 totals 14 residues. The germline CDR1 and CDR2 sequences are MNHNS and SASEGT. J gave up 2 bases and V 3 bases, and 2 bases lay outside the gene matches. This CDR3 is CASSDRGPTDTQYF. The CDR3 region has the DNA TGTGCCAGCAGTGATAGGGGGCCCACAGATACGCAGTATTTT.

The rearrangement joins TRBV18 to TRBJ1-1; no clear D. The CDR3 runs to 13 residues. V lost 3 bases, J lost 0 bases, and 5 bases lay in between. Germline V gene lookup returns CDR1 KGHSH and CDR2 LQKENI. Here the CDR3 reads CASSPSMNTEAFF. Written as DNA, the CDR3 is TGTGCCAGCTCACCGTCCATGAACACTGAAGCTTTCTTT. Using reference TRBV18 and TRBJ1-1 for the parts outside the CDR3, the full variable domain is NAGVMQNPRHLVRRRGQEARLRCSPMKGHSHVYWYRQLPEEGLKFMVYLQKENIIDESGMPKERFSAEFPKEGPSILRIQQVVRGDSAAYFCASSPSMNTEAFFGQGTRLTVV.

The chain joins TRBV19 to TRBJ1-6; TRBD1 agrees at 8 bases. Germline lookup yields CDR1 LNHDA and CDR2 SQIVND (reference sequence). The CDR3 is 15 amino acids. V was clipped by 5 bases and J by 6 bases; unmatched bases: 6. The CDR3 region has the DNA TGTGCCAGTAGTCAGGACAGGGTCGGTAATTCACCCCTCCACTTT. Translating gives CASSQDRVGNSPLHF.

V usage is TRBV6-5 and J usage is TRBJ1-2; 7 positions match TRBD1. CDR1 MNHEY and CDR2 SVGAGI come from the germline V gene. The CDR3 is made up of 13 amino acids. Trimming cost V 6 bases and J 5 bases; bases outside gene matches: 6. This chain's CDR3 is CASRTGTAYGYTF. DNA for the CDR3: TGTGCCAGCAGGACCGGGACAGCATATGGCTACACCTTC.

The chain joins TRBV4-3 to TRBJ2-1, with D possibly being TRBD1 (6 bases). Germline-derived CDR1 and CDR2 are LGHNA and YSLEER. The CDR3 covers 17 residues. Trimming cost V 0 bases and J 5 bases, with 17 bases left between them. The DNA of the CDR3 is TGCGCCAGCAGCCAAGACCACGGTGAGGACAGAGACAATGAGCAGTTCTTC. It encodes CASSQDHGEDRDNEQFF.

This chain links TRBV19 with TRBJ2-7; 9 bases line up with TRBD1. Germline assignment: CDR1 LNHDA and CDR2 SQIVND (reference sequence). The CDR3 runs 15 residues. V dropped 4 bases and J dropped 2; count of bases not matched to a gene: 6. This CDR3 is CASSKAGTGTYEQYF. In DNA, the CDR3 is TGTGCCAGTAGTAAAGCCGGGACAGGGACCTACGAGCAGTACTTC.

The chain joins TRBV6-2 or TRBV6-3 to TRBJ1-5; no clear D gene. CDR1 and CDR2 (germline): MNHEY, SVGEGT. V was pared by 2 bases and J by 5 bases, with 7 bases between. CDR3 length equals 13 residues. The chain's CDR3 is CASSYRVDQPQHF. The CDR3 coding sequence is TGTGCCAGCAGTTACAGGGTAGATCAGCCCCAGCATTTT.

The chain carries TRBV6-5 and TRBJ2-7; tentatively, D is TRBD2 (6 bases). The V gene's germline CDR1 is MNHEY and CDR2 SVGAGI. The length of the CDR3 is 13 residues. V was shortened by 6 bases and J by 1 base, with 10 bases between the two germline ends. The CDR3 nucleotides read TGTGCCAGCAGCCGGGACTTGTCCTACGAGCAGTACTTC. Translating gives CASSRDLSYEQYF.

The CDR3 nucleotides are TGTGCCATCAGTGACGACAGGGCGAATCAGCCCCAGCATTTT. Its protein product is CAISDDRANQPQHF. V usage is TRBV10-3 and J usage is TRBJ1-5; TRBD1 matches 7 bases. The V segment lost 3 bases and the J segment 4 bases; nucleotides outside the gene matches: 3. Germline assignment: CDR1 ENHRY and CDR2 SYGVKD. The CDR3 has 14 residues.

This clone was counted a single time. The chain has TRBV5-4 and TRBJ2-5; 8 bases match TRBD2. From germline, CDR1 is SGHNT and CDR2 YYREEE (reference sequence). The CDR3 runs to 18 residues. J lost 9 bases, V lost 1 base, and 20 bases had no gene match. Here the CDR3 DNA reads TGTGCCAGCAGCTTGCTGGGCGGGGGGCTCACCCTTTCAGGTGCCCAGTACTTC. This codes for CASSLLGGGLTLSGAQYF.

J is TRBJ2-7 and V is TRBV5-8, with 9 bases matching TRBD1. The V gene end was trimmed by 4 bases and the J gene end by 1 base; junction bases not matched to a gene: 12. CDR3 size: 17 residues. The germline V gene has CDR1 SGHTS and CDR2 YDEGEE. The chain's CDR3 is CASSRIGLGQGSYEQYF. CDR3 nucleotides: TGTGCCAGCAGCCGCATAGGACTGGGACAGGGTTCCTACGAGCAGTACTTC.

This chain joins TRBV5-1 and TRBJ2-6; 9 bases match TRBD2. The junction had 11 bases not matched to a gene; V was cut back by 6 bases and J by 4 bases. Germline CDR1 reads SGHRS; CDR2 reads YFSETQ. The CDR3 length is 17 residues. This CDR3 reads CASMDSGGSLGANVLTF. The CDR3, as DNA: TGCGCCAGCATGGATAGCGGGGGCTCCCTCGGGGCCAACGTCCTGACTTTC.

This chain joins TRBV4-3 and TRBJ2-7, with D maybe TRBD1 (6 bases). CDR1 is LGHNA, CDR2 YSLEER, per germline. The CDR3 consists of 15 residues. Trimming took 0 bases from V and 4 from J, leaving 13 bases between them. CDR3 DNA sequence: TGCGCCAGCAGCCAAGATGAGGGGGTTGGGTACGAGCAGTACTTC. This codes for CASSQDEGVGYEQYF.

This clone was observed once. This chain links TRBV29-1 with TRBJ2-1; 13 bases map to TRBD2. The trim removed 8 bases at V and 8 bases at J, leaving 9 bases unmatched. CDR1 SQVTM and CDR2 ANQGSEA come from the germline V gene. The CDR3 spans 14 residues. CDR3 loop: CSIELAGGSDEQFF. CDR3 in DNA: TGCAGCATCGAACTAGCGGGGGGGAGCGATGAGCAGTTCTTC.

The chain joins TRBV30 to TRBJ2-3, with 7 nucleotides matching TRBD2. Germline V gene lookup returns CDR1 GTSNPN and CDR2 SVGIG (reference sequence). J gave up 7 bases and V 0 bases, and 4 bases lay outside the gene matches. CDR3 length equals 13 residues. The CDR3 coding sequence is TGTGCCTGGAGTGTTAGCGGGTTTAATACGCAGTATTTT. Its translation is CAWSVSGFNTQYF.

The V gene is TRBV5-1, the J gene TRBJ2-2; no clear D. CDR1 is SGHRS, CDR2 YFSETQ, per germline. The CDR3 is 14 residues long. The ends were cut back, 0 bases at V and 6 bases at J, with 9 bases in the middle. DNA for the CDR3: TGCGCCAGCAGCTTGGGGGCGATGGCCGGGGAGCTGTTTTTT. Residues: CASSLGAMAGELFF.

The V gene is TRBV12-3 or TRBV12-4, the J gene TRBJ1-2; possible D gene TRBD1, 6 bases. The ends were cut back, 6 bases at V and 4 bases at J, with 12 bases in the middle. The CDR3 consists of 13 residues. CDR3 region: CASSAQGTYGYTF. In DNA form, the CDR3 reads TGTGCCAGCAGCGCCCAGGGGACCTATGGCTACACCTTC.

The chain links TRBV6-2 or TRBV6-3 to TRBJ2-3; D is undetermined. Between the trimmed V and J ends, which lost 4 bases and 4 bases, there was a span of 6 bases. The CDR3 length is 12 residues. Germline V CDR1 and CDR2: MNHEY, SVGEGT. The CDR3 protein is CASSFLADTQYF. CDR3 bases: TGTGCCAGCAGTTTTCTAGCAGATACGCAGTATTTT.

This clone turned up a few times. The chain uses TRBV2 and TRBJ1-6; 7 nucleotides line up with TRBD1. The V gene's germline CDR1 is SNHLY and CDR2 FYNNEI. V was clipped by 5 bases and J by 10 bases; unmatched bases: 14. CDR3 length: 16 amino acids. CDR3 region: CASSLQGKLGSSPLHF. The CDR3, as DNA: TGTGCCAGCAGTTTACAGGGGAAATTGGGATCCTCACCCCTCCACTTT.

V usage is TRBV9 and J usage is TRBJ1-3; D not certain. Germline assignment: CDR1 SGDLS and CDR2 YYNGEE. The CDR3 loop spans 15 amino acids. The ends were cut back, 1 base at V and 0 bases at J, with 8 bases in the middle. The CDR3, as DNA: TGTGCCAGCAGCGTATTGGGGTACTCTGGAAACACCATATATTTT. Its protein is CASSVLGYSGNTIYF.

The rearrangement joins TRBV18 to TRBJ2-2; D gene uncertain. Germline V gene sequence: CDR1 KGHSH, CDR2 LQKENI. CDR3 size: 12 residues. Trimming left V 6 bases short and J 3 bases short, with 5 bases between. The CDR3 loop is CASSLDTGELFF. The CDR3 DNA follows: TGTGCCAGCTCGCTAGACACCGGGGAGCTGTTTTTT.

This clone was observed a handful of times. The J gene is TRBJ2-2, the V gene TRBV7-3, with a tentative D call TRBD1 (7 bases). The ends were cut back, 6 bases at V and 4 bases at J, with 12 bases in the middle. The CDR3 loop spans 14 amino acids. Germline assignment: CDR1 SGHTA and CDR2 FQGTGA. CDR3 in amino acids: CASRQGGITGELFF. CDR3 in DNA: TGTGCCAGCAGGCAGGGGGGAATCACCGGGGAGCTGTTTTTT.

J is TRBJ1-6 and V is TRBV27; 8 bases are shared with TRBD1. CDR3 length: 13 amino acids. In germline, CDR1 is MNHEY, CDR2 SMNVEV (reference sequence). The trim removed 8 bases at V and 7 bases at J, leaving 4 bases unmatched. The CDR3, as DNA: TGTGCCAGCCAGGGACAGGCCAATTCACCCCTCCACTTT. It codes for CASQGQANSPLHF.

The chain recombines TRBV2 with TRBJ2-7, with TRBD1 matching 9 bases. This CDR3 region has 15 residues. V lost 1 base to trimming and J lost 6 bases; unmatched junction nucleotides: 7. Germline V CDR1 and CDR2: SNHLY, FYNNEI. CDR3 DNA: TGTGCCAGCAGTGAAGGGGGGACAGGGTTGTCCGAGCAGTACTTC. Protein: CASSEGGTGLSEQYF.

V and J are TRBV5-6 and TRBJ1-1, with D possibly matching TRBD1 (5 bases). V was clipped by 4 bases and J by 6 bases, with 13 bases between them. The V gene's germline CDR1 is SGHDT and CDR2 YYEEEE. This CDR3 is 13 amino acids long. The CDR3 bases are TGTGCCAGCAGCGGGCAGGGCGAGGCTGAAGCTTTCTTT. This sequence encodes CASSGQGEAEAFF.

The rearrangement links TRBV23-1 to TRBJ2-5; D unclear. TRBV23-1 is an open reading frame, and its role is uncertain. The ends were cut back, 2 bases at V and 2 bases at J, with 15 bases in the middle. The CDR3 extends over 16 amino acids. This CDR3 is CASSQPDRVPQETQYF. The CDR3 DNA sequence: TGCGCCAGCAGTCAACCGGACCGAGTACCACAAGAGACCCAGTACTTC.

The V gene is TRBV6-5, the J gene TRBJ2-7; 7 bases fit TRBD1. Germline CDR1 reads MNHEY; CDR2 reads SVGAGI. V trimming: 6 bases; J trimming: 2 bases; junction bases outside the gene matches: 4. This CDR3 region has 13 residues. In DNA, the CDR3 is TGTGCCAGCAGGGGAACAGGGGCCTACGAGCAGTACTTC. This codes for CASRGTGAYEQYF.

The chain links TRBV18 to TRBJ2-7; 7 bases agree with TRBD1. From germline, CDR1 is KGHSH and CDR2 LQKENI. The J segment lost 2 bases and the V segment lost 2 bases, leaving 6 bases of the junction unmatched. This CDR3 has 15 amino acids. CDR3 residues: CASSPSEQGTYEQYF. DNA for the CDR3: TGTGCCAGCTCACCAAGTGAACAGGGGACCTACGAGCAGTACTTC. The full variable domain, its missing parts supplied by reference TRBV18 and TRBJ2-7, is NAGVMQNPRHLVRRRGQEARLRCSPMKGHSHVYWYRQLPEEGLKFMVYLQKENIIDESGMPKERFSAEFPKEGPSILRIQQVVRGDSAAYFCASSPSEQGTYEQYFGPGTRLTVT.

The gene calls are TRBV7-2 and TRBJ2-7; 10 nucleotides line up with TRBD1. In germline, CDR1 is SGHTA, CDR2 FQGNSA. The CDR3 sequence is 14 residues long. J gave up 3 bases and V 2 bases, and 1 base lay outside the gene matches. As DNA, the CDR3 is TGTGCCAGCAGCTTACGGACAGGGGGCTACGAGCAGTACTTC. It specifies CASSLRTGGYEQYF.